The 15 T cell receptor beta chains below all came from one sample that was sequenced in a study of cytomegalovirus exposure and HLA in healthy donors. The primer mix had 60 Vbeta and 13 Jbeta primers. The table came from immunoSEQ multiplex PCR; TCRdb's copy has only in-frame clones and leaves some out. The specimen's table records some 70,000 clones. Sequenced sample: PBMCs. These receptors were obtained from a man aged 35 to 55 in good health and CMV-seronegative.

The rearrangement joins TRBV9 to TRBJ2-5; TRBD2 matches 14 bases. The CDR3 runs 16 residues. The V gene end was trimmed by 4 bases and the J gene end by 4 bases; junction bases not matched to a gene: 6. The germline V gene has CDR1 SGDLS and CDR2 YYNGEE. The CDR3, as DNA: TGTGCCAGCAGCCCGACTAGCGGGGGGGCCGGAGAGACCCAGTACTTC. Its protein is CASSPTSGGAGETQYF.

The V call is TRBV4-2, the J call TRBJ1-2; 9 bases agree with TRBD1. This CDR3 contains 17 residues. V was pared by 4 bases and J by 5 bases, with 14 bases of the junction left unmatched. CDR1 and CDR2 (germline): LGHNA, YNFKEQ. CDR3 nucleotides: TGTGCCAGCAGCCCGCCTAGCGCCCGGGACAGGGCTTATGGCTACACCTTC. Amino acids: CASSPPSARDRAYGYTF.

Notes on this clone: At one boundary the junction diverges from the germline segment, which might be a read error. Other DNA sequences within the sample encode an identical CDR3. The chain recombines TRBV18 with TRBJ2-7; 9 bases line up with TRBD1. This CDR3 comprises 15 residues. Germline loops: CDR1 KGHSH, CDR2 LQKENI. This CDR3 reads CASSLGQGRLYEQYF. The CDR3 DNA is TGCGCCAGCTCCCTAGGACAGGGGAGACTCTACGAGCAGTACTTC.

The V call is TRBV6-6, the J call TRBJ1-1, with D perhaps matching TRBD1 (5 bases). Between the trimmed V and J ends, which lost 0 bases and 5 bases, there was a span of 13 bases. This CDR3 spans 15 amino acids. Germline V CDR1 and CDR2: MNHNY, SVGAGI (reference sequence). CDR3 coding DNA: TGTGCCAGCAGTTACTCGGGACTCGTGGGGACTGAAGCTTTCTTT. Translating gives CASSYSGLVGTEAFF.

The rearrangement joins TRBV28 to TRBJ1-1; 10 nucleotides align to TRBD1. This CDR3 is 14 amino acids long. V lost 4 bases, J lost 5 bases, and 4 bases stayed unmatched. In germline, CDR1 is MDHEN, CDR2 SYDVKM. Here the CDR3 DNA reads TGTGCCAGCAGTTCGGGACAGGGGAGGACTGAAGCTTTCTTT. Its translation is CASSSGQGRTEAFF.

The chain has TRBV18 and TRBJ1-1; D unclear. The V gene lost 0 bases and the J gene lost 2 bases, with 13 bases spanning the gap. The CDR3 consists of 16 residues. The germline V gene has CDR1 KGHSH and CDR2 LQKENI. The CDR3 DNA sequence: TGTGCCAGCTCACCACCGGAGCATGGTGGAAACACTGAAGCTTTCTTT. Translation gives CASSPPEHGGNTEAFF.

The rearrangement uses TRBV2 and TRBJ2-2, with D possibly matching TRBD2 (5 bases). The germline V and J ends were trimmed by 7 bases and 1 base, with 10 bases remaining between them. The CDR3 consists of 14 residues. Germline V gene sequence: CDR1 SNHLY, CDR2 FYNNEI. The CDR3 bases are TGTGCCAGCAAAGCGGTGGGGAACACCGGGGAGCTGTTTTTT. Protein sequence: CASKAVGNTGELFF.

The chain is built from TRBV6-1 and TRBJ2-5; D remains ambiguous. V was pared by 6 bases and J by 1 base, with 9 bases between. The CDR3 totals 13 residues. Looked up from germline, CDR1 is MNHNS and CDR2 is SASEGT. The CDR3 loop is CASRRRFQETQYF. DNA of the CDR3: TGTGCCAGCAGGCGGCGGTTCCAAGAGACCCAGTACTTC.

V is TRBV7-9 and J is TRBJ1-1; tentative D call: TRBD1 (5 bases). CDR3 size: 14 residues. Trimming took 4 bases from V and 11 from J, leaving 20 bases between them. From germline, CDR1 is SEHNR and CDR2 FQNEAQ (reference sequence). CDR3 DNA sequence: TGTGCCAGCAGCTCCAGTCAGGCCAGCCGGGGGGCTTTCTTT. This gives the protein CASSSSQASRGAFF.

The chain uses TRBV4-1 and TRBJ2-1; 9 positions match TRBD2. Germline V gene sequence: CDR1 MGHRA, CDR2 YSYEKL. J gave up 5 bases and V 0 bases, and 8 bases lay outside the gene matches. This CDR3 region has 17 residues. CDR3 DNA sequence: TGCGCCAGCAGCCAAGATAGTATTAGCGGGGGCGACAATGAGCAGTTCTTC. It yields the protein CASSQDSISGGDNEQFF.

The genes are TRBV4-2 and TRBJ1-4; no reliable D call. Germline-derived CDR1 and CDR2 are LGHNA and YNFKEQ. V dropped 0 bases and J dropped 5 bases, with 10 bases sitting between them. The CDR3 runs to 15 residues. CDR3 sequence: CASSQDHTLNEKLFF. Here the CDR3 DNA reads TGTGCCAGCAGCCAAGATCATACTCTAAATGAAAAACTGTTTTTT.

The J gene is TRBJ2-6, the V gene TRBV10-1; TRBD1 might be the D (6 bases). V lost 6 bases to trimming and J lost 1 base, with 19 bases between them. The CDR3 is made up of 18 amino acids. In germline, CDR1 is WNHNN, CDR2 SYGVQD (reference sequence). The CDR3 is CASSLLGQNLSGANVLTF. In DNA, the CDR3 is TGCGCCAGCAGCCTCCTCGGACAGAACTTATCTGGGGCCAACGTCCTGACTTTC.

This rearrangement joins TRBV25-1 to TRBJ2-2, with 12 bases matching TRBD1. The V gene's germline CDR1 is MGHDK and CDR2 SYGVNS. The trim removed 6 bases at V and 4 bases at J, leaving 6 bases unmatched. The CDR3 is 16 amino acids. CDR3 DNA: TGTGCCAGCAGAGGGGACAGGGGGCAAATCACCGGGGAGCTGTTTTTT. Translating it yields CASRGDRGQITGELFF.

The chain couples TRBV9 to TRBJ2-5; TRBD2 aligns across 10 bases. CDR1 SGDLS and CDR2 YYNGEE come from the germline V gene. Trimming took 4 bases from V and 0 from J; bases not matched to a gene: 24. The CDR3 is 22 residues long. CDR3 loop: CASSLRGSPGGLAEGNQETQYF. In DNA form, the CDR3 reads TGTGCCAGCAGCCTCCGGGGTAGCCCCGGCGGACTAGCGGAGGGAAACCAAGAGACCCAGTACTTC.

The rearrangement uses TRBV11-2 and TRBJ2-5, with no clear D. The CDR3 loop spans 12 amino acids. Trimming pared 4 bases from V and 5 bases from J, leaving 8 bases between. Looked up from germline, CDR1 is SGHAT and CDR2 is FQNNGV. The CDR3 nucleotides are TGTGCCAGCAGCTCTATCAGGGAGACCCAGTACTTC. This sequence encodes CASSSIRETQYF.